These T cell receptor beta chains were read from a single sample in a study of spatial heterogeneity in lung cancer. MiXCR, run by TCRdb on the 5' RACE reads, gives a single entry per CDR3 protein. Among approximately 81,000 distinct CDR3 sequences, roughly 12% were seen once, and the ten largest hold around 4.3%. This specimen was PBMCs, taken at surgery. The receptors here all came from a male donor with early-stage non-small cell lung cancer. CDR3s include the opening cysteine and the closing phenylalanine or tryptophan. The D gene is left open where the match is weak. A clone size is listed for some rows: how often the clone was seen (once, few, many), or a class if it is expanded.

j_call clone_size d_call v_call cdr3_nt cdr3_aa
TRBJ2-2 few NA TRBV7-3 TGTGCCAGCAGCTTAAATCCCGGGACCGGGGAGCTGTTTTTT CASSLNPGTGELFF
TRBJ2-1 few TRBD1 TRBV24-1 TGTGCCACCAGTGATTACCCCGGGACAGGGGAATACAATGAGCAGTTCTTC CATSDYPGTGEYNEQFF
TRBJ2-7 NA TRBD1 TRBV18 TGTGCCAGCTCACTACGGGACAGGGCTTACGAGCAGTACTTC CASSLRDRAYEQYF
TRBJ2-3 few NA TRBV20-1 TGCAGTGTGGTTAGCGGAAGCACAGATACGCAGTATTTT CSVVSGSTDTQYF
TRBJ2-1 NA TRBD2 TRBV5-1 TGCGCCAGCAGCTTGGGGATAGCGGGAGAAAGTGAGCAGTTCTTC CASSLGIAGESEQFF
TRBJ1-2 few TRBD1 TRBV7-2 TGTGCCAGCAGCCCGATGGACAGGGGGGTTGGTGGCTACACCTTC CASSPMDRGVGGYTF
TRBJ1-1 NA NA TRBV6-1 TGTGCCAGCAGTATACTCCAGGCGACTGAAGCTTTCTTT CASSILQATEAFF
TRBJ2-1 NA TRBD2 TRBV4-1 TGCGCCAGCAGCCAAGGAGTAGCGGGAGGGTATGAGCAGTTCTTC CASSQGVAGGYEQFF
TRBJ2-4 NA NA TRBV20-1 TGCAGTGCTAGAGATACCGAAGGGAGGAGAAACATTCAGTACTTC CSARDTEGRRNIQYF
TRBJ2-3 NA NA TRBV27 TGTGCCAGCAGTCCGGACAGTACTAGCACAGATACGCAGTATTTT CASSPDSTSTDTQYF
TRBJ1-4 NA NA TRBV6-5 TGTGCCAGCAGTTCCGGGACCTCCAACAATGAAAAACTGTTTTTT CASSSGTSNNEKLFF
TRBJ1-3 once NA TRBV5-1 TGCGCCAGCAGCTCGGACGGATACTCTGGAAACACCATATATTTT CASSSDGYSGNTIYF
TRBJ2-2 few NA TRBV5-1 TGCGCCAGCAAAAGGGACTCGAACACCGGGGAGCTGTTTTTT CASKRDSNTGELFF
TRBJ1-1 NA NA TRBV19 TGTGCCAGTAGTATAGAGTCCTGGAACACTGAAGCTTTCTTT CASSIESWNTEAFF
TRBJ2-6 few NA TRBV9 TGTGCCAGCAGCGTAGGCCCGGAGAGGGCTGGGGCCAACGTCCTGACTTTC CASSVGPERAGANVLTF
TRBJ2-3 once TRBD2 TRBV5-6 TGTGCCAGCAGCTTGGGACTAGCTAGCACAGATACGCAGTATTTT CASSLGLASTDTQYF
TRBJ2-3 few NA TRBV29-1 TGCAGCAACAGGGTCACAGATACGCAGTATTTT CSNRVTDTQYF
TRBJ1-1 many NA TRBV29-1 TGCAGCGTTTCTCCCTTAGGTCGGGGGAACACTGAAGCTTTCTTT CSVSPLGRGNTEAFF
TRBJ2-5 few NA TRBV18 TGTGCCAGCTCACCACCGGGAAAAGAGACCCAGTACTTC CASSPPGKETQYF
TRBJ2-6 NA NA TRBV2 TGTGCCAGCAGTGGGGGCGCGTCCTCTGGGGCCAACGTCCTGACTTTC CASSGGASSGANVLTF
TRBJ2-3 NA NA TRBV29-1 TGCAGCGTTGAAGATCAAGCGCATTTACCCACAGATACGCAGTATTTT CSVEDQAHLPTDTQYF
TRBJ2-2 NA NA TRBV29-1 TGCAGCGCCCCCAGGGGCACCGGGGAGCTGTTTTTT CSAPRGTGELFF
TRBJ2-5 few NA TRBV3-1 TGTGCCAGCAGCCCCTTAGGGGTGGGCCAAGAGACCCAGTACTTC CASSPLGVGQETQYF
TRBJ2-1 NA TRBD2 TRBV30 TGTGCCTGGGAGGGACTAGCGGGAAGCGAGCAGTTCTTC CAWEGLAGSEQFF
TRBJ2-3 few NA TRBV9 TGTGCCAGCAGCGTAAACGAAGATACGCAGTATTTT CASSVNEDTQYF
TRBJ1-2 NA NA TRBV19 TGTGCCAGTAGTGTCGAGGCGGGGATCTATGGCTACACCTTC CASSVEAGIYGYTF
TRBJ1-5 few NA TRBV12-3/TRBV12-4 TGTGCCAGCAGTCCCCGGCGTTCAAACCCATATCAGCCCCAGCATTTT CASSPRRSNPYQPQHF
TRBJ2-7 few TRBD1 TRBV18 TGTGCCAGCTCACCACCGGACAGGCAACCCAGCGAGCAGTACTTC CASSPPDRQPSEQYF
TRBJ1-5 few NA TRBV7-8 TGTGCCAGCAGCCCCAGCACTGGACGTTATAGCAATCAGCCCCAGCATTTT CASSPSTGRYSNQPQHF
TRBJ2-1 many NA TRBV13 TGTGCCAGCAGCATTGGAGGTGGGAATGAGCAGTTCTTC CASSIGGGNEQFF
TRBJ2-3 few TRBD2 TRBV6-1 TGTGCCAGCAGCCCCTTTAGCGGGGGGAGCACAGATACGCAGTATTTT CASSPFSGGSTDTQYF
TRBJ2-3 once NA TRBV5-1 TGCGCCAGCAGCTGGGTAAGCGAGGGAGATACGCAGTATTTT CASSWVSEGDTQYF
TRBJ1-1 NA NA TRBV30 TGTGCCTCTACCGGCGCTATGAACACTGGAGCTTTCTTT CASTGAMNTGAFF
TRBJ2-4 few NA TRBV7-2 TGTGCCAGCAGCCCGGTGGTACGGGAGTATAACATTCAGTACTTC CASSPVVREYNIQYF
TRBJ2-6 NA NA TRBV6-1 TGTGCCAGCACTCTCGGACTGGCTGACTCTGGGGCCAACGTCCTGACTTTC CASTLGLADSGANVLTF
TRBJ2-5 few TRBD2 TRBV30 TGTGCCTGGAGTGGACTAGCGGGAGGGGAGACCCAGTACTTC CAWSGLAGGETQYF
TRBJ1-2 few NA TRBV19 TGTGCCAGTAGTATGCGGGGGCTGGACTATGGCTACACCTTC CASSMRGLDYGYTF
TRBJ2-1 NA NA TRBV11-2 TGTGCCAGCAGCTTAGGAAGTTTCGGGAGTGAGCAGTTCTTC CASSLGSFGSEQFF
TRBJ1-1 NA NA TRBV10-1 TGCGCCAGCAGTGAGCCGGACCGTGAAGCTTTCTTT CASSEPDREAFF
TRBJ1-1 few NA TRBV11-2 TGTGCCAGCAGCTTAGTAGCCAGCTTAATGAACACTGAAGCTTTCTTT CASSLVASLMNTEAFF
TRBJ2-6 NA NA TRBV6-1 TGTGCCAGCAGTGAATGGGGGTCTGGGGCCAACGTCCTGACTTTC CASSEWGSGANVLTF
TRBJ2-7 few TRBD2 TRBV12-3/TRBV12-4 TGTGCCAGCAGTTTTGCGGGAGACGAGCAGTACTTC CASSFAGDEQYF
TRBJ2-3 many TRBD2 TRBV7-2 TGTGCCAGCAGCGCCCGACTAGCGGGGGGCACAGATACGCAGTATTTT CASSARLAGGTDTQYF